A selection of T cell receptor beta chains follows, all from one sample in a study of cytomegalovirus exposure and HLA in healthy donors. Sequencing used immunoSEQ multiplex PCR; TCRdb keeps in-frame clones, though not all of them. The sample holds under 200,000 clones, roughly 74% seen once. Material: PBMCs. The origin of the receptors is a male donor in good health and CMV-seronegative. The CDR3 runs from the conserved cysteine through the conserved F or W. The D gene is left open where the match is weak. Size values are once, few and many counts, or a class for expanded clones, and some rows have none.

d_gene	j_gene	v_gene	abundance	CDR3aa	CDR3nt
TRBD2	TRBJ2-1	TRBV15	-	CATSRDPTSGRANEQFF	TGTGCCACCAGCAGAGATCCGACTAGCGGGAGGGCCAATGAGCAGTTCTTC
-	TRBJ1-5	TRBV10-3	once	CAISDGDKGGNQPQHF	TGTGCCATCAGTGACGGGGATAAGGGTGGTAATCAGCCCCAGCATTTT
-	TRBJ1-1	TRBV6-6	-	CASNRGKKNTEAFF	TGTGCCAGCAATAGAGGCAAGAAGAACACTGAAGCTTTCTTT
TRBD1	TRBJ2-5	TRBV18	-	CASSRQGGLKTQYF	TGTGCCAGCTCACGACAGGGGGGTCTCAAGACCCAGTACTTC
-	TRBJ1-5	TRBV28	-	CASSLGRVNQPQHF	TGTGCCAGCAGTTTAGGTCGGGTCAATCAGCCCCAGCATTTT
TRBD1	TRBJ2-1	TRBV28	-	CASSRQGRNEQFF	TGTGCCAGCAGTAGACAGGGAAGGAATGAGCAGTTCTTC
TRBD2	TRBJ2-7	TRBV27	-	CASSFIAGVYEQYF	TGTGCCAGCAGTTTCATAGCGGGAGTGTACGAGCAGTACTTC
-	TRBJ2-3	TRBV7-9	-	CASSSRGDTQYF	TGTGCCAGCAGCTCGAGGGGGGATACGCAGTATTTT
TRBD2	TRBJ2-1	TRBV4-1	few	CASSPYGQAGSSSYNEQFF	TGCGCCAGCAGCCCCTACGGGCAAGCGGGGTCCAGCTCCTACAATGAGCAGTTCTTC
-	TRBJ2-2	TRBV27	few	CASSTRQSNTGELFF	TGTGCCAGCAGTACGAGACAGTCGAACACCGGGGAGCTGTTTTTT
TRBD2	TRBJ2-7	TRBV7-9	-	CASSPSGGPYEQYF	TGTGCCAGCAGCCCATCGGGGGGGCCTTACGAGCAGTACTTC
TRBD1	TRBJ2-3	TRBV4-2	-	CASSPHAQGAGTDTQYF	TGTGCCAGCAGTCCACACGCTCAGGGGGCAGGTACAGATACGCAGTATTTT
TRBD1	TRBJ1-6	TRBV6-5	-	CASRPDRGRSPLHF	TGTGCCAGCAGGCCGGACAGGGGGCGTTCACCCCTCCACTTT
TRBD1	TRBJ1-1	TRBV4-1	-	CASSRTGPEAFF	TGCGCCAGCAGCCGGACAGGTCCTGAAGCTTTCTTT
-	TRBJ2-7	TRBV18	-	CASSPRGANEQYF	TGTGCCAGCTCACCTAGGGGCGCGAACGAGCAGTACTTC
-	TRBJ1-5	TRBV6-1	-	CASKRAKQGNQPQHF	TGTGCCAGCAAGCGGGCTAAGCAGGGCAATCAGCCCCAGCATTTT
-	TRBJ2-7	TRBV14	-	CASSSNGPSGEQYF	TGTGCCAGCAGCTCTAACGGCCCATCGGGCGAGCAGTACTTC
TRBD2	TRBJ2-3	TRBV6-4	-	CASSVTSGGTDTQYF	TGTGCCAGCAGTGTTACTAGCGGGGGCACAGATACGCAGTATTTT
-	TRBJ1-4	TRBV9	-	CASSVAGVTNEKLFF	TGTGCCAGCAGCGTAGCCGGGGTGACTAATGAAAAACTGTTTTTT
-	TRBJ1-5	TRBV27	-	CASSFYGGKSNQPQHF	TGTGCCAGCAGTTTTTACGGGGGGAAAAGCAATCAGCCCCAGCATTTT
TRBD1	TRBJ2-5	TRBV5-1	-	CASSLRDRTQETQYF	TGCGCCAGCAGTCTCCGGGACAGGACGCAAGAGACCCAGTACTTC
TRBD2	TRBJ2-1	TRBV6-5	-	CASSYSERGAEQFF	TGTGCCAGCAGTTACTCAGAGCGGGGGGCAGAGCAGTTCTTC
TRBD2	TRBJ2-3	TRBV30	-	CAWRAGGTDTQYF	TGTGCCTGGAGGGCGGGGGGCACAGATACGCAGTATTTT